A single sample is the source of the 4 T cell receptor beta chains below, sequenced in a study of shared clonotypes between healthy human individuals. Sequencing was performed with immunoSEQ multiplex PCR; in TCRdb, only in-frame clones are kept and a portion is missing. The sample includes about 690,000 clones, 90% of them seen just once. The sequencing sample was made of memory CD8+ T cells from PBMCs. Specified subset: CD45RO+ cells pooled with CCR7-negative TemRA cells. All receptors come from a man between 18 and 29 years old in good health. Some clones in this sample may be carry-over from other donors' samples.

This chain links TRBV4-1 with TRBJ2-3; D not certain. CDR3 length: 13 residues. V shed 4 bases and J shed 4 bases, with 9 bases lying between them. Germline V gene sequence: CDR1 MGHRA, CDR2 YSYEKL. CDR3 nucleotides: TGCGCCAGCAGCCTCAGGTCGGCAGATACGCAGTATTTT. Residues: CASSLRSADTQYF.

CDR3 DNA sequence: TGTGCCAGCAGTGACAGGGGGGCCTACGAGCAGTACTTC. Residues: CASSDRGAYEQYF. The J gene is TRBJ2-7, the V gene TRBV6-5; 9 nucleotides line up with TRBD1. In germline, CDR1 is MNHEY, CDR2 SVGAGI. This CDR3 has 13 residues. V was clipped by 5 bases and J by 2 bases; unmatched bases: 1.

The CDR3 protein is CASSPDRGRGGYTF. The CDR3 DNA sequence: TGTGCCAGCAGCCCGGACAGGGGGCGAGGTGGCTACACCTTC. The chain links TRBV6-5 to TRBJ1-2; 11 nucleotides match TRBD1. CDR1 MNHEY and CDR2 SVGAGI come from the germline V gene. Trimming removed 6 bases from V and 7 bases from J; junction bases left unmatched: 7. There are 14 residues in the CDR3.

The genes are TRBV28 and TRBJ2-7, with TRBD2 matching 10 bases. Germline values: CDR1 MDHEN, CDR2 SYDVKM. The CDR3 is 13 amino acids. Germline trimming cut 8 bases from V and 3 bases from J; bases unmatched to any gene: 4. The CDR3 DNA reads as TGTGCCAGCGAAGAGCGGGAGGGCTACGAGCAGTACTTC. Protein sequence: CASEEREGYEQYF. Looking up the rest from reference TRBV28 and TRBJ2-7 gives the full variable domain: DVKVTQSSRYLVKRTGEKVFLECVQDMDHENMFWYRQDPGLGLRLIYFSYDVKMKEKGDIPEGYSVSREKKERFSLILESASTNQTSMYLCASEEREGYEQYFGPGTRLTVT.